This T cell receptor beta chain was identified during a study of cytotoxic CD8 clonotypes in ibrutinib-treated CLL. Some clones are missing from TCRdb's copy, which holds only in-frame ones; the method was immunoSEQ multiplex PCR. The sample holds some 130,000 clones; roughly 76% are singletons and the top ten take around 5%. Germline values: CDR1 MGHRA, CDR2 YSYEKL. CDR3 length: 15 residues. Trimming took off 1 base at V and 4 bases at J, with 13 bases between the two ends. The specimen comprised PBMCs, sampled after 24 months of ibrutinib treatment. This clonotype was sampled from a human donor with chronic lymphocytic leukemia. V and J are TRBV4-1 and TRBJ2-5; perhaps TRBD1 as D (6 bases). In nucleotides, the CDR3 is TGCGCCAGCAGCCAAGGAGGGGGATGGGGAGAGACCCAGTACTTC. It codes for CASSQGGGWGETQYF.